The 23 T cell receptor beta chains given below trace back to one sample, sequenced in a study of cytomegalovirus exposure and HLA in healthy donors (dated by TCRdb to between 2016 and 2019). Library creation used the immunoSEQ multiplex PCR assay. For the multiplex PCR, a mixture combining 60 forward primers for TCR Vbeta segments and 13 reverse primers for TCR Jbeta segments was used. The clones in this table, taken by TCRdb from immuneACCESS, are in-frame only. Not every clone is retained; where verified, under half of the shortfall comes from an unresolved V gene, and the cause of the rest is unknown. The sample contains tens of thousands of clones, more than 60% of them found a single time. Roughly half of the sample comes from the top ten. The sequencing input was PBMCs. Every receptor here comes from a man aged 50-60 years in good health and CMV-seropositive.

V and J are TRBV4-1 and TRBJ2-7; TRBD1 is a possible D gene (5 bases). This CDR3 has 15 amino acids. Trimming left V 1 base short and J 7 bases short, with 17 bases between. Per germline, CDR1 MGHRA and CDR2 YSYEKL. CDR3 amino acids: CASSQGKSGFGEQYF. As DNA, the CDR3 is TGCGCCAGCAGCCAAGGGAAGTCAGGGTTCGGGGAGCAGTACTTC.

The chain recombines TRBV6-5 with TRBJ1-1, with TRBD1 identical over 7 bases. The CDR3 sequence is 14 residues long. J lost 1 base, V lost 7 bases, and 6 bases had no gene match. The germline V gene has CDR1 MNHEY and CDR2 SVGAGI. CDR3: CASKGGQENTEAFF. The CDR3 nucleotides are TGTGCCAGCAAAGGAGGACAGGAGAACACTGAAGCTTTCTTT.

The chain has TRBV5-4 and TRBJ1-3; D is ambiguous. Trimming pared 1 base from V and 2 bases from J, leaving 7 bases between. CDR3 length equals 14 residues. CDR1 is SGHNT and CDR2 is YYREEE in the germline V gene (reference sequence). The CDR3 region has the DNA TGTGCCAGCAGCTTGTATCAGGCTGGAAACACCATATATTTT. It translates to CASSLYQAGNTIYF.

The chain uses TRBV27 and TRBJ1-2; D possibly corresponds to TRBD1 (6 bases). Per the germline V gene, CDR1 is MNHEY and CDR2 is SMNVEV (reference sequence). This CDR3 contains 15 residues. V lost 2 bases, J lost 8 bases, and 18 bases lay in between. CDR3 region: CASSLERGAMGGYTF. CDR3 bases: TGTGCCAGCAGTTTAGAGCGGGGGGCGATGGGGGGCTACACCTTC.

In this sample, this clone turned up a few times. J is TRBJ1-5 and V is TRBV28, with D possibly matching TRBD1 (5 bases). CDR3 size: 15 residues. Germline lookup yields CDR1 MDHEN and CDR2 SYDVKM. The ends were cut back, 6 bases at V and 4 bases at J, with 16 bases in the middle. In DNA, the CDR3 is TGTGCCAGCAGCGGGGAGGGGCTGGGTAATCAGCCCCAGCATTTT. This codes for CASSGEGLGNQPQHF.

The CDR3 coding sequence is TGTGCCTGGAGTGTACGACAGGGGACACAGTTCTTC. It yields the protein CAWSVRQGTQFF. The J gene is TRBJ2-1, the V gene TRBV30, with 8 bases matching TRBD1. The CDR3 runs 12 residues. The J segment lost 13 bases and the V segment lost 0 bases, leaving 5 bases of the junction unmatched. Germline lookup yields CDR1 GTSNPN and CDR2 SVGIG (reference sequence).

The chain is built from TRBV6-5 and TRBJ1-2, with D possibly being TRBD1 (5 bases). There are 13 residues in the CDR3. Germline V gene data show CDR1 as MNHEY and CDR2 as SVGAGI. Trimming removed 8 bases at V and 5 bases at J, with 15 bases between. The CDR3 spells CASVRGHGYGYTF. For the CDR3, the DNA is TGTGCCAGCGTACGCGGACATGGGTATGGCTACACCTTC.

The J gene is TRBJ2-1, the V gene TRBV30; 7 nucleotides agree with TRBD2. Trimming cost V 2 bases and J 8 bases; bases outside gene matches: 3. The CDR3 extends over 12 amino acids. Germline V gene data show CDR1 as GTSNPN and CDR2 as SVGIG (reference sequence). This chain's CDR3 is CAWSRGEYEQFF. The CDR3 bases are TGTGCCTGGAGTCGGGGGGAGTATGAGCAGTTCTTC. Together with reference TRBV30 and TRBJ2-1, the CDR3 gives the full variable domain: SQTIHQWPATLVQPVGSPLSLECTVEGTSNPNLYWYRQAAGRGLQLLFYSVGIGQISSEVPQNLSASRPQDRQFILSSKKLLLSDSGFYLCAWSRGEYEQFFGPGTRLTVL.

This clone occurred a few times. The rearrangement joins TRBV2 to TRBJ2-7, with 8 bases aligning to TRBD1. CDR3 length: 15 amino acids. With V trimmed by 6 bases and J by 3 bases, 10 bases remained unmatched. CDR1 and CDR2 (germline): SNHLY, FYNNEI. The CDR3 sequence is CASSGSRGTGYEQYF. The CDR3 DNA reads as TGTGCCAGCAGCGGTTCTAGGGGGACAGGCTACGAGCAGTACTTC.

This clone showed up just a few times. In nucleotides, the CDR3 is TGTGCCAGCAGCTTTCCCGGGACAGGGGGCACAGATACGCAGTATTTT. Encoded protein: CASSFPGTGGTDTQYF. J is TRBJ2-3 and V is TRBV7-6; 10 bases fit TRBD1. Germline lookup yields CDR1 SGHVS and CDR2 FNYEAQ. Trimming at V came to 3 bases and at J to 1 base, leaving 4 bases not matched to a gene. The CDR3 is made up of 16 amino acids.

This clone was recorded once. CDR3 bases: TGCGCCAGCAGCTTGGCTGTCTCCTACGAGCAGTACTTC. Its translation: CASSLAVSYEQYF. The chain is built from TRBV5-1 and TRBJ2-7, with D unresolved. This CDR3 contains 13 residues. V was shortened by 0 bases and J by 0 bases, with 4 bases between the two germline ends. Looked up from germline, CDR1 is SGHRS and CDR2 is YFSETQ.

CDR3 nucleotides: TGCGCCAGCAGCCAAGATATGATCCTACTCATCCACAATGAGCAGTTCTTC. This gives the protein CASSQDMILLIHNEQFF. The genes are TRBV4-3 and TRBJ2-1; D gene uncertain. The germline CDR1 and CDR2 sequences are LGHNA and YSLEER. The CDR3 is made up of 17 amino acids. Trimming pared 0 bases from V and 5 bases from J, leaving 17 bases between.

J is TRBJ1-2 and V is TRBV4-3, with no clear D. CDR3 length: 14 residues. V shed 2 bases and J shed 7 bases, with 14 bases lying between them. Per germline, CDR1 LGHNA and CDR2 YSLEER. The CDR3 spells CASSQQSVLSGYTF. CDR3 in DNA: TGCGCCAGCAGCCAACAATCGGTGTTGTCTGGCTACACCTTC.

V gene TRBV5-4 combines with J gene TRBJ2-7; the D gene is possibly TRBD2 (5 bases). CDR1 and CDR2 (germline): SGHNT, YYREEE (reference sequence). The CDR3 spans 15 residues. V lost 0 bases and J lost 0, with 10 bases in between. CDR3 protein: CASSLGGPPSYEQYF. In DNA form, the CDR3 reads TGTGCCAGCAGCTTGGGAGGGCCCCCCTCCTACGAGCAGTACTTC.

The V call is TRBV7-6, the J call TRBJ1-6; 8 bases agree with TRBD1. V dropped 2 bases and J dropped 3; count of bases not matched to a gene: 3. Germline-derived CDR1 and CDR2 are SGHVS and FNYEAQ. The CDR3 length is 16 residues. The CDR3 bases are TGTGCCAGCAGCTTATCCGGGACAGGCTATAATTCACCCCTCCACTTT. It encodes CASSLSGTGYNSPLHF.

The chain carries TRBV9 and TRBJ2-7; perhaps TRBD1 as D (6 bases). The CDR3 length is 15 residues. V lost 4 bases to trimming and J lost 2 bases, with 16 bases between them. Germline-derived CDR1 and CDR2 are SGDLS and YYNGEE. Here the CDR3 reads CASSPYQDRPYEQYF. In DNA form, the CDR3 reads TGTGCCAGCAGCCCCTACCAGGACAGACCCTACGAGCAGTACTTC.

The V and J genes are TRBV7-3 and TRBJ2-3, with D perhaps matching TRBD2 (6 bases). Trimming removed 2 bases at V and 4 bases at J, with 10 bases between. Germline values: CDR1 SGHTA, CDR2 FQGTGA. The CDR3 spans 14 residues. The CDR3 sequence: CASSLGGAADTQYF. For the CDR3, the DNA is TGTGCCAGCAGCTTAGGAGGGGCAGCAGATACGCAGTATTTT.

The chain couples TRBV14 to TRBJ2-2; the D gene is possibly TRBD2 (6 bases). CDR3 length equals 15 residues. With 2 bases removed from V and 4 bases from J, the gap between germline ends came to 11 bases. CDR1 SGHDN and CDR2 FVKESK come from the germline V gene. DNA of the CDR3: TGTGCCAGCAGCCAACAGGGAGGTGGCACCGGGGAGCTGTTTTTT. It encodes CASSQQGGGTGELFF.

The J gene is TRBJ2-5, the V gene TRBV18; no firm D call. The length of the CDR3 is 12 residues. CDR1 and CDR2 from the germline V gene are KGHSH and LQKENI. Between the trimmed V and J ends, which lost 4 bases and 2 bases, there was a span of 5 bases. CDR3 protein: CASSLKQETQYF. CDR3 sequence (DNA): TGTGCCAGCTCACTCAAACAAGAGACCCAGTACTTC.

This clone was found a few times. The rearrangement uses TRBV6-6 and TRBJ1-2; no clear D gene. Germline V gene data show CDR1 as MNHNY and CDR2 as SVGAGI (reference sequence). The V gene lost 6 bases and the J gene lost 4 bases, with 12 bases spanning the gap. The CDR3 extends over 13 amino acids. In nucleotides, the CDR3 is TGTGCCAGCAGGGGCGCGGGGATCTATGGCTACACCTTC. This codes for CASRGAGIYGYTF.

This clone has only one observation. This rearrangement joins TRBV5-1 to TRBJ2-7, with D tentatively TRBD2 (6 bases). Trimming pared 6 bases from V and 6 bases from J, leaving 19 bases between. In germline, CDR1 is SGHRS, CDR2 YFSETQ. The CDR3 spans 14 residues. CDR3 in DNA: TGCGCCAGCAACGGGGAGGTCCCTCTTGGCGAGCAGTACTTC. As protein: CASNGEVPLGEQYF.

V and J are TRBV2 and TRBJ1-4; perhaps TRBD1 as D (5 bases). The V and J ends lost 6 bases and 0 bases respectively, with 11 bases between them. Germline CDR1 and CDR2: SNHLY and FYNNEI. This CDR3 has 15 amino acids. CDR3 in amino acids: CASRGQGATNEKLFF. For the CDR3, the DNA is TGTGCCAGCAGGGGGCAGGGCGCAACTAATGAAAAACTGTTTTTT.

In its sample, this clone was seen a few times. The DNA of the CDR3 is TGCAGCGTGGGGGGAAAAGAGACCCAGTACTTC. Protein sequence: CSVGGKETQYF. The chain couples TRBV29-1 to TRBJ2-5; TRBD2 might be the D (6 bases). The CDR3 runs to 11 residues. Trimming left V 6 bases short and J 3 bases short, with 8 bases between. CDR1 and CDR2 (germline): SQVTM, ANQGSEA.